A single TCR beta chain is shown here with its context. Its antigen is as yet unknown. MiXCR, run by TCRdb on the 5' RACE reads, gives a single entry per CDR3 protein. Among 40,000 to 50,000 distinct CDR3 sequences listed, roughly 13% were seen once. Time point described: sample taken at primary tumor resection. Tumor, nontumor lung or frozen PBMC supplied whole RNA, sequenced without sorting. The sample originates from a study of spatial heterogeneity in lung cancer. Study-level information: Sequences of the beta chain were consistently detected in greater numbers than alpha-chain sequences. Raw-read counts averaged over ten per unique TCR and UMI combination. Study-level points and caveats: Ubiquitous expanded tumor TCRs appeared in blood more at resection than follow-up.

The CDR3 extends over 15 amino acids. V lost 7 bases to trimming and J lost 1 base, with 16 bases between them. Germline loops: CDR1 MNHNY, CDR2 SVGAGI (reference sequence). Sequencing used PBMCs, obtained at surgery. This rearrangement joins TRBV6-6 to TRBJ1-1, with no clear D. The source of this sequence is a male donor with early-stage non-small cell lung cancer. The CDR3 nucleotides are TGTGCCAGCACCACTTGGGCCGACAAGAACACTGAAGCTTTCTTT. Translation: CASTTWADKNTEAFF.